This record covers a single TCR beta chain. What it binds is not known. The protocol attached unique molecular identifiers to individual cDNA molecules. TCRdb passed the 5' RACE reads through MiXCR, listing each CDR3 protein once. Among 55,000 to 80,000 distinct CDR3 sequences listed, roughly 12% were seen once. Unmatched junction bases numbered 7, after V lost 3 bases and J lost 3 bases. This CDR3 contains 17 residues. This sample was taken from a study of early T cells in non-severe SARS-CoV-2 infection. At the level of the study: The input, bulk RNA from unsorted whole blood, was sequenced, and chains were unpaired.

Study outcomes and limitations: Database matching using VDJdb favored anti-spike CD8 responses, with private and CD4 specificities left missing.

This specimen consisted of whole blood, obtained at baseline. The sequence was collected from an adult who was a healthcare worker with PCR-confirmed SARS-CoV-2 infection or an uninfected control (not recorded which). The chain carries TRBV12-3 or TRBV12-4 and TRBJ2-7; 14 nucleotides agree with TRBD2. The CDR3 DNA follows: TGTGCCAGCAGTTTCTGGGGGACTAGCGGGAGACTCTACGAGCAGTACTTC. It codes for CASSFWGTSGRLYEQYF.